This T cell receptor beta chain was found in a study of identical twins. Findings and caveats of the study: Conclusions relied on cross-sectional statistical analysis, not following the same donors. Beta out-of-frame sequences showed weaker excess sharing between twins. Analyses of zero insertions could be partly confounded by invariant MAIT and iNKT cells. Among out-of-frame alpha sequences shared by twins, low generation probability occurred in excess.

The CDR3 is 19 residues long. Unmatched junction bases numbered 21, after V lost 8 bases and J lost 1 base. Germline CDR1 reads MNHNS; CDR2 reads SASEGT. Of note for this clonotype: Its antigen is not known.

MiXCR, applied by TCRdb to the 5' RACE reads, yields one record per CDR3 protein. The repertoire holds 1.5 million or so distinct CDR3 sequences, with 25% to 35% as singletons. The sequence came from a newborn girl in good health. This chain connects TRBV6-1 to TRBJ1-1, with TRBD1 identical over 8 bases. The sample taken for sequencing was cord blood. The CDR3 region has the DNA TGTGCCAGCCGTCCCTCAAACAGGGGGGTAGGGGGGAGGAACACTGAAGCTTTCTTT. It translates to CASRPSNRGVGGRNTEAFF.